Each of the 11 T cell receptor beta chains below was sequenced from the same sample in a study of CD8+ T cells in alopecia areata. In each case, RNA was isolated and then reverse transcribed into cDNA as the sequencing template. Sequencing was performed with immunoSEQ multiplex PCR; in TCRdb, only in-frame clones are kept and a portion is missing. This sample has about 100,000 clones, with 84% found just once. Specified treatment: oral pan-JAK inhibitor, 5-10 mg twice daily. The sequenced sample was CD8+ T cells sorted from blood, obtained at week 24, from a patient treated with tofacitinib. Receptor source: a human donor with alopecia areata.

CDR3 DNA: TGCGCCAGCAGCCAGCCGGGACTAGCGGGGGGGTCCTACGAGCAGTACTTC. Encoded protein: CASSQPGLAGGSYEQYF. V gene TRBV4-1 combines with J gene TRBJ2-7, with TRBD2 identical over 16 bases. V lost 3 bases, J lost 1 base, and 3 bases stayed unmatched. The CDR3 is 17 amino acids. Germline-derived CDR1 and CDR2 are MGHRA and YSYEKL.

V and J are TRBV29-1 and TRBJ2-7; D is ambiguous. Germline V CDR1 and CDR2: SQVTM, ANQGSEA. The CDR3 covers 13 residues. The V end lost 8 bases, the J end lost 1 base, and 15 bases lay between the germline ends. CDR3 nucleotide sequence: TGCAGCCCCCGGCAGGATCTATCCTACGAGCAGTACTTC. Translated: CSPRQDLSYEQYF.

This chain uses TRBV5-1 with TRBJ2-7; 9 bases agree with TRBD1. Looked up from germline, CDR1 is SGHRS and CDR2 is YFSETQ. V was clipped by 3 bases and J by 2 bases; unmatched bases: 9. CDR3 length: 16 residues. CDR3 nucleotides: TGCGCCAGCAGCTCCCCCGGGACAGGGAGAACCTACGAGCAGTACTTC. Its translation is CASSSPGTGRTYEQYF.

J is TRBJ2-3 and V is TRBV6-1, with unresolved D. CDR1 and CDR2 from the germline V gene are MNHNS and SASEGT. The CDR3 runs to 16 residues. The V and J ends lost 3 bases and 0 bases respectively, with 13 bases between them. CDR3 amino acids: CASSELISLSTDTQYF. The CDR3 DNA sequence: TGTGCCAGCAGTGAGTTAATTTCCCTTAGCACAGATACGCAGTATTTT.

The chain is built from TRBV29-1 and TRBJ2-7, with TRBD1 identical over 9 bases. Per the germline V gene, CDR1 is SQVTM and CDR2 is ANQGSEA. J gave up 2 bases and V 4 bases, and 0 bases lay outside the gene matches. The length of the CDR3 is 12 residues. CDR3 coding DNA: TGCAGCGTTGGACAGGGGGCCTACGAGCAGTACTTC. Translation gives CSVGQGAYEQYF.

The CDR3 loop is CASSWEGSAGETQYF. As DNA, the CDR3 is TGTGCCAGCAGCTGGGAGGGGAGTGCCGGAGAGACCCAGTACTTC. V gene TRBV9 combines with J gene TRBJ2-5, with 7 nucleotides matching TRBD2. The trim removed 4 bases at V and 4 bases at J, leaving 10 bases unmatched. CDR1 and CDR2 (germline): SGDLS, YYNGEE. This CDR3 contains 15 residues. Full variable domain (missing parts from reference TRBV9 and TRBJ2-5): DSGVTQTPKHLITATGQRVTLRCSPRSGDLSVYWYQQSLDQGLQFLIQYYNGEERAKGNILERFSAQQFPDLHSELNLSSLELGDSALYFCASSWEGSAGETQYFGPGTRLLVL.

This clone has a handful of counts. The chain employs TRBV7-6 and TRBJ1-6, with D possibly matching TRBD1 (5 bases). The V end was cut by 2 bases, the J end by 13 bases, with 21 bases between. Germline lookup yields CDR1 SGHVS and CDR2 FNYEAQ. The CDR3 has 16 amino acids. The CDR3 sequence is CASSLSAVPGIHPLHF. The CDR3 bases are TGTGCCAGCAGCTTATCGGCAGTCCCAGGGATTCACCCCCTCCACTTT.

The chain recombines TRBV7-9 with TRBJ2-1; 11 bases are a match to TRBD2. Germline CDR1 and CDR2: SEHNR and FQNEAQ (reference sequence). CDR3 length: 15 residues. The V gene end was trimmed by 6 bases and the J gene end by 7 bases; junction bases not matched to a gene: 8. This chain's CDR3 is CASRHSGGAGNEQFF. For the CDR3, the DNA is TGTGCCAGCAGACATAGCGGGGGGGCTGGTAATGAGCAGTTCTTC.

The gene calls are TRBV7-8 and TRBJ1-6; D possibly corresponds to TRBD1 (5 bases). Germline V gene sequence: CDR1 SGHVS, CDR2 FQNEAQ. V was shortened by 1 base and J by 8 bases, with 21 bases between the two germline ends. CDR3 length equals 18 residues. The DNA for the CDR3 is TGTGCCAGCAGCTTAGAGGCATTTGGGGGTTTCGGGGATTCACCCCTCCACTTT. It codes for CASSLEAFGGFGDSPLHF.

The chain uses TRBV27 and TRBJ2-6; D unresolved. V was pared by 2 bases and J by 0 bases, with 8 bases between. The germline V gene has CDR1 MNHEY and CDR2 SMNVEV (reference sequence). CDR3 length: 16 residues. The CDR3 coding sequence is TGTGCCAGCAGTTTAGGCTCACGCTCTGGGGCCAACGTCCTGACTTTC. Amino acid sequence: CASSLGSRSGANVLTF.

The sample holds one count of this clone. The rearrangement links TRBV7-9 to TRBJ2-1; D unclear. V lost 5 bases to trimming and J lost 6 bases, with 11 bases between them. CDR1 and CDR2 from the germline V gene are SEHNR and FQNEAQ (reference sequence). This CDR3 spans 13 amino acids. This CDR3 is CASSQQEANEQFF. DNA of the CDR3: TGTGCCAGCAGCCAACAAGAGGCCAATGAGCAGTTCTTC. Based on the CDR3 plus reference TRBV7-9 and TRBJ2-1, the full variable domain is DTGVSQNPRHKITKRGQNVTFRCDPISEHNRLYWYRQTLGQGPEFLTYFQNEAQLEKSRLLSDRFSAERPKGSFSTLEIQRTEQGDSAMYLCASSQQEANEQFFGPGTRLTVL.